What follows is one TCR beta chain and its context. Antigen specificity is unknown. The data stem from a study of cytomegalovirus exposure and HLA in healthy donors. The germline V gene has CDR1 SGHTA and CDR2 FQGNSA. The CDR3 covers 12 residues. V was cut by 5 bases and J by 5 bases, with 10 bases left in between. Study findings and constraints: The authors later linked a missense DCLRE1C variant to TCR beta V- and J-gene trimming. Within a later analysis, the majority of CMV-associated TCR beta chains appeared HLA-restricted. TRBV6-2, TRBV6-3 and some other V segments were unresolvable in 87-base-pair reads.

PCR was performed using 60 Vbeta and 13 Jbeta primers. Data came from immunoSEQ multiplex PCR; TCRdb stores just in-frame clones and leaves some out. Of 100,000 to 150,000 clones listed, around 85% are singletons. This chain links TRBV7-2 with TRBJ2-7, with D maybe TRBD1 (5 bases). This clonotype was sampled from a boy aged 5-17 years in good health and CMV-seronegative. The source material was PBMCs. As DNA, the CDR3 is TGTGCCAGCAGCCCAGCAGGGAACGAGCAGTACTTC. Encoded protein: CASSPAGNEQYF. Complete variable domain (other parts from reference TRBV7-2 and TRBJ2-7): GAGVSQSPSNKVTEKGKDVELRCDPISGHTALYWYRQSLGQGLEFLIYFQGNSAPDKSGLPSDRFSAERTGGSVSTLTIQRTQQEDSAVYLCASSPAGNEQYFGPGTRLTVT.